Listed here are 30 T cell receptor beta chains from one sample, sequenced in a study of identical twins. TCRdb used MiXCR to reprocess the 5' RACE reads, holding one entry per CDR3 protein. The sample includes approximately 630,000 distinct CDR3 sequences, roughly 7.2% of them seen just once. This same sample was also part of a study on yellow fever vaccine responses in identical twins.

The sequenced sample was PBMCs. These receptors were collected from a woman aged 18 to 35 in good health.

The V gene is TRBV21-1, the J gene TRBJ2-5. TRBV21-1 is marked as a pseudogene. The CDR3 is 14 residues long. The CDR3 sequence: CASSNLVGKETQYF. CDR3 coding DNA: TGTGCCAGCAGCAATCTCGTGGGAAAAGAGACCCAGTACTTC.

This chain joins TRBV29-1 and TRBJ2-1; perhaps TRBD2 as D (5 bases). Deletions cut 4 bases from V and 6 bases from J, with 16 bases between. Germline CDR1 and CDR2: SQVTM and ANQGSEA. This CDR3 has 14 amino acids. CDR3 region: CSVVSSPVLNEQFF. In nucleotides, the CDR3 is TGCAGCGTTGTGTCTAGCCCGGTCCTCAATGAGCAGTTCTTC.

V is TRBV5-1 and J is TRBJ2-3; the match to TRBD2 covers 11 bases. CDR1 is SGHRS and CDR2 is YFSETQ in the germline V gene. Unmatched junction bases numbered 14, after V lost 4 bases and J lost 1 base. This CDR3 has 19 residues. The CDR3 region is CASSPAPRLAGQGTDTQYF. The CDR3 nucleotides read TGCGCCAGCAGCCCGGCCCCTAGACTAGCGGGGCAGGGCACAGATACGCAGTATTTT.

This clonotype occurred many times. The rearrangement links TRBV20-1 to TRBJ2-3; 7 bases align to TRBD2. With V trimmed by 8 bases and J by 4 bases, 6 bases remained unmatched. Germline V gene sequence: CDR1 DFQATT, CDR2 SNEGSKA (reference sequence). The CDR3 runs to 12 residues. The CDR3 DNA sequence: TGCAGTACTCCCCGGGGGGCAGATACGCAGTATTTT. This sequence encodes CSTPRGADTQYF.

This clonotype has a count of ten or more. V and J are TRBV10-2 and TRBJ2-1; D possibly corresponds to TRBD1 (5 bases). Germline-derived CDR1 and CDR2 are WSHSY and SAAADI. This CDR3 is built from 15 residues. Trimming pared 1 base from V and 7 bases from J, leaving 14 bases between. DNA of the CDR3: TGCGCCAGCAGTGAGTACAGACAGATGGGGAATGAGCAGTTCTTC. This sequence encodes CASSEYRQMGNEQFF.

The gene calls are TRBV12-3 or TRBV12-4 and TRBJ2-3; perhaps TRBD2 as D (5 bases). Trimming left V 5 bases short and J 2 bases short, with 17 bases between. The CDR3 contains 16 residues. CDR3 coding DNA: TGTGCCAGCAGTCCCCCAAGGCTAGCCAACACAGATACGCAGTATTTT. The encoded protein is CASSPPRLANTDTQYF.

V usage is TRBV20-1 and J usage is TRBJ1-2, with TRBD1 identical over 8 bases. There are 14 residues in the CDR3. The V and J ends lost 3 bases and 6 bases, in that order; junction bases with no gene match: 9. Germline CDR1 and CDR2: DFQATT and SNEGSKA (reference sequence). This CDR3 reads CSARSRGRSDGYTF. The DNA for the CDR3 is TGCAGTGCTAGGTCCAGGGGGCGATCAGATGGCTACACCTTC.

The chain combines TRBV10-3 with TRBJ2-1; TRBD2 matches at 7 bases. This CDR3 spans 15 amino acids. With V trimmed by 4 bases and J by 4 bases, 7 bases remained unmatched. The germline V gene encodes CDR1 ENHRY and CDR2 SYGVKD. The CDR3 DNA is TGTGCCATCAGTGGCGGGAGAGTTAAATACAATGAGCAGTTCTTC. Residues: CAISGGRVKYNEQFF.

For the CDR3, the DNA is TGTGCCACCAGTGATTTTGGGGCTTCCGGGGAGCTGTTTTTT. This translates into CATSDFGASGELFF. The chain combines TRBV24-1 with TRBJ2-2; a possible D gene is TRBD1 (5 bases). CDR1 is KGHDR, CDR2 SFDVKD, per germline. V lost 1 base to trimming and J lost 6 bases, with 8 bases between them. The CDR3 is 14 amino acids.

To note about this clonotype: The junction differs from germline at one of its ends, possibly a read error. The chain is built from TRBV19 and TRBJ2-4, with 8 bases that match TRBD1. CDR3 length: 14 residues. Per germline, CDR1 LNHDA and CDR2 SQIVND (reference sequence). This chain's CDR3 is CASKMDRDKDIQYF. In nucleotides, the CDR3 is TGTGCCAGTAAAATGGACAGGGACAAAGACATTCAGTACTTC.

This clonotype was recorded a few times. The chain links TRBV27 to TRBJ2-7, with TRBD2 matching over 15 bases. Germline V CDR1 and CDR2: MNHEY, SMNVEV (reference sequence). The CDR3 consists of 15 residues. Trimming took 5 bases from V and 5 from J; bases not matched to a gene: 4. The CDR3, as DNA: TGTGCCAGCAGTACCAGGACTAGCGGGAGGGACGAGCAGTACTTC. Amino acids: CASSTRTSGRDEQYF.

This clonotype was seen many times. The rearrangement joins TRBV28 to TRBJ2-7; tentatively, D is TRBD1 or TRBD2 (5 bases each). This CDR3 is built from 11 residues. CDR1 is MDHEN, CDR2 SYDVKM, per germline. V was trimmed by 8 bases and J by 2 bases, leaving 7 bases between them. The CDR3 DNA reads as TGTGCCAGCGGGACCACCTACGAGCAGTACTTC. This gives the protein CASGTTYEQYF. The variable domain in full, completed from reference TRBV28 and TRBJ2-7, reads DVKVTQSSRYLVKRTGEKVFLECVQDMDHENMFWYRQDPGLGLRLIYFSYDVKMKEKGDIPEGYSVSREKKERFSLILESASTNQTSMYLCASGTTYEQYFGPGTRLTVT.

This clonotype was seen a handful of times. The chain employs TRBV9 and TRBJ2-1; D is unresolved. This CDR3 has 16 residues. Trimming took off 4 bases at V and 0 bases at J, with 14 bases between the two ends. Germline-derived CDR1 and CDR2 are SGDLS and YYNGEE. CDR3 nucleotide sequence: TGTGCCAGCAGCACGAGGACCCCGAGCTCCTACAATGAGCAGTTCTTC. Translation gives CASSTRTPSSYNEQFF.

The table lists this clonotype with a few counts. V and J are TRBV12-3 or TRBV12-4 and TRBJ1-6; D ambiguous. Trimming stripped 2 bases from V and 9 bases from J, with 14 bases between. This CDR3 has 15 residues. CDR3 DNA sequence: TGTGCCAGCAGTTTAAGCGGTCCCCTGAGTTCACCCCTCCACTTT. Translating it yields CASSLSGPLSSPLHF.

This clonotype was counted only a few times. This chain connects TRBV20-1 to TRBJ2-7; 7 bases match TRBD2. The V gene end was trimmed by 2 bases and the J gene end by 0 bases; junction bases not matched to a gene: 16. CDR1 and CDR2 from the germline V gene are DFQATT and SNEGSKA (reference sequence). CDR3 length: 18 amino acids. CDR3 protein: CSARRPPGLPPVSYEQYF. CDR3 in DNA: TGCAGTGCTAGACGCCCACCGGGACTACCCCCGGTCTCCTACGAGCAGTACTTC.

This clonotype has more than one count but fewer than ten. The chain uses TRBV29-1 and TRBJ2-2, with 7 bases that match TRBD1. Germline CDR1 is SQVTM and CDR2 is ANQGSEA. V was clipped by 5 bases and J by 0 bases; unmatched bases: 6. The CDR3 has 15 residues. The DNA for the CDR3 is TGCAGCGTTTTTTCCGGGACAGCGAACACCGGGGAGCTGTTTTTT. Encoded protein: CSVFSGTANTGELFF.

This clonotype showed up many times. The rearrangement joins TRBV12-3 or TRBV12-4 to TRBJ2-7; 9 bases match TRBD2. The CDR3 spans 15 residues. V shed 6 bases, J shed 1 base, and the junction held 7 bases outside the gene matches. The CDR3 region is CASSQGLAGSYEQYF. The CDR3 nucleotides are TGTGCCAGCAGCCAGGGGCTAGCGGGGTCCTACGAGCAGTACTTC.

This chain uses TRBV4-1 with TRBJ2-5, with TRBD1 as a possible D gene (5 bases). The CDR3 totals 14 residues. Trimming removed 2 bases at V and 5 bases at J, with 12 bases between. Germline V gene data show CDR1 as MGHRA and CDR2 as YSYEKL. CDR3 amino acids: CASSQRGSRETQYF. DNA for the CDR3: TGCGCCAGCAGCCAAAGGGGATCGCGGGAGACCCAGTACTTC.

This clonotype was detected only a few times. The V call is TRBV29-1, the J call TRBJ2-1, with D perhaps matching TRBD1 (5 bases). CDR3 size: 13 residues. Germline CDR1 SQVTM, CDR2 ANQGSEA. Trimming removed 2 bases at V and 11 bases at J, with 16 bases between. In nucleotides, the CDR3 is TGCAGCGTTGAAATTGACGCAGGGTCGAAGCAGTTCTTC. This codes for CSVEIDAGSKQFF.

Ten or more counts support this clonotype. The rearrangement joins TRBV20-1 to TRBJ1-1; 9 nucleotides match TRBD1. Germline CDR1 and CDR2: DFQATT and SNEGSKA (reference sequence). The CDR3 extends over 16 amino acids. The V segment lost 3 bases and the J segment 0 bases; nucleotides outside the gene matches: 8. In DNA form, the CDR3 reads TGCAGTGCTAGCCCCCCGGGACAGGGCTTGAACACTGAAGCTTTCTTT. Translated: CSASPPGQGLNTEAFF.

This chain uses TRBV10-1 with TRBJ2-3; no reliable D call. The V gene lost 2 bases and the J gene lost 3 bases, with 6 bases spanning the gap. CDR3 length: 13 residues. In germline, CDR1 is WNHNN, CDR2 SYGVQD (reference sequence). The CDR3 DNA reads as TGCGCCAGCAGTGAGAAGTGGACAGATACGCAGTATTTT. Encoded protein: CASSEKWTDTQYF.

This clonotype has a count of ten or more. The rearrangement joins TRBV12-3 or TRBV12-4 to TRBJ2-2; TRBD2 aligns across 14 bases. J lost 5 bases, V lost 3 bases, and 5 bases had no gene match. CDR3 length equals 17 residues. The CDR3 spells CASSFRLAGGLTGELFF. DNA of the CDR3: TGTGCCAGCAGTTTTCGACTAGCGGGAGGGCTTACCGGGGAGCTGTTTTTT.

The rearrangement links TRBV20-1 to TRBJ2-7, with 10 bases that match TRBD2. This CDR3 is built from 15 residues. Germline lookup yields CDR1 DFQATT and CDR2 SNEGSKA (reference sequence). V lost 6 bases, J lost 7 bases, and 15 bases stayed unmatched. Here the CDR3 reads CSAPTGAGGSREQYV. The CDR3 nucleotides are TGCAGTGCCCCAACGGGAGCGGGGGGGAGCCGAGAGCAGTACGTC.

This clonotype appeared a few times. The rearrangement uses TRBV28 and TRBJ1-5, with D perhaps TRBD1 (5 bases). The V end lost 2 bases, the J end lost 1 base, and 12 bases lay between the germline ends. The CDR3 has 16 residues. Germline CDR1 is MDHEN and CDR2 is SYDVKM. The CDR3 loop reads CASSLMVGGSNQPQHF. For the CDR3, the DNA is TGTGCCAGCAGTTTAATGGTCGGGGGAAGCAATCAGCCCCAGCATTTT.

In this sample, this clonotype turned up a few times. The chain recombines TRBV4-1 with TRBJ2-5, with no clear D. Deletions cut 1 base from V and 5 bases from J, with 8 bases between. The CDR3 runs to 13 residues. The germline gives CDR1 MGHRA, CDR2 YSYEKL. The CDR3 here is CASSQVYGETQYF. The CDR3 coding sequence is TGCGCCAGCAGCCAAGTCTACGGGGAGACCCAGTACTTC.

The gene calls are TRBV16 and TRBJ2-1, with TRBD2 matching 7 bases. V lost 10 bases, J lost 3 bases, and 9 bases stayed unmatched. This CDR3 comprises 14 residues. CDR1 is KGHSY, CDR2 FQNENV, per germline. Here the CDR3 reads CANSWGGSYNEQFF. CDR3 in DNA: TGTGCCAACTCCTGGGGCGGGAGCTACAATGAGCAGTTCTTC.

This clonotype has ten or more counts. CDR3 DNA sequence: TGTGCCAGCAGCTCCGGACGGACTAGCGGGAGGAGTTCCTACAATGAGCAGTTCTTC. Its translation: CASSSGRTSGRSSYNEQFF. The V and J genes are TRBV11-2 and TRBJ2-1; 14 bases agree with TRBD2. Germline V gives CDR1 SGHAT, CDR2 FQNNGV. This CDR3 comprises 19 residues. V dropped 4 bases and J dropped 1; count of bases not matched to a gene: 9.

DNA for the CDR3: TGCAGTGCTAGAGATTGGGGGCGGGGGGACCACAATGAGCAGTTCTTC. The encoded protein is CSARDWGRGDHNEQFF. The rearrangement links TRBV20-1 to TRBJ2-1; 8 bases are shared with TRBD2. CDR3 length: 16 amino acids. The J segment lost 5 bases and the V segment lost 0 bases, leaving 9 bases of the junction unmatched. Germline-derived CDR1 and CDR2 are DFQATT and SNEGSKA (reference sequence).

In this sample, this clonotype turned up a few times. This chain links TRBV5-1 with TRBJ1-2; 11 bases line up with TRBD1. CDR1 and CDR2 from the germline V gene are SGHRS and YFSETQ. The CDR3 contains 15 residues. Trimming cost V 0 bases and J 4 bases; bases outside gene matches: 2. The CDR3 sequence: CASSLEGTGGYGYTF. In nucleotides, the CDR3 is TGCGCCAGCAGCTTGGAAGGGACAGGGGGCTATGGCTACACCTTC.

This clonotype was picked up many times. The rearrangement links TRBV3-1 to TRBJ1-1; D is unresolved. Trimming removed 1 base at V and 1 base at J, with 10 bases between. Germline CDR1 is LGHDT and CDR2 is YNNKEL (reference sequence). The CDR3 consists of 15 residues. Written as DNA, the CDR3 is TGTGCCAGCAGCCAAGGGTCCAGAAGGAACACTGAAGCTTTCTTT. The encoded protein is CASSQGSRRNTEAFF.